The next 24 T cell receptor beta chains were all read from a single sample in a study of blood T cell repertoires in COVID-19. Clones were sequenced by immunoSEQ multiplex PCR, and TCRdb holds only the in-frame ones, with some missing. In the table there are 280,000 or so clones, approximately 83% of which are singletons. Input material: PBMCs or T cells enriched from blood (not recorded which). These receptors came from a man between 25 and 39 years old who had recovered from COVID-19.

This clone occurred a few times. V gene TRBV7-2 combines with J gene TRBJ1-5, with D possibly being TRBD1 (6 bases). Germline lookup yields CDR1 SGHTA and CDR2 FQGNSA. Trimming took 5 bases from V and 7 from J, leaving 15 bases between them. This CDR3 comprises 14 residues. CDR3 bases: TGTGCCAGCAGCAGTGACAGGCTGGGCCAGCCCCAGCATTTT. It codes for CASSSDRLGQPQHF.

This rearrangement joins TRBV5-1 to TRBJ2-5; 7 bases map to TRBD2. CDR3 size: 16 residues. After removal of 0 bases from V and 4 bases from J, the junction contained 9 bases not matched to a gene. Germline V gene sequence: CDR1 SGHRS, CDR2 YFSETQ. The chain's CDR3 is CASSLEPGGAAETQYF. Here the CDR3 DNA reads TGCGCCAGCAGCTTGGAGCCGGGGGGAGCGGCAGAGACCCAGTACTTC.

This chain uses TRBV5-4 with TRBJ2-5; 10 bases line up with TRBD2. CDR1 and CDR2 from the germline V gene are SGHNT and YYREEE (reference sequence). The CDR3 totals 15 residues. J lost 3 bases, V lost 3 bases, and 5 bases had no gene match. The CDR3 DNA follows: TGTGCCAGCAGCTCAACTAGCGGGGTGGAAGAGACCCAGTACTTC. Protein sequence: CASSSTSGVEETQYF. Looking up the rest from reference TRBV5-4 and TRBJ2-5 gives the full variable domain: ETGVTQSPTHLIKTRGQQVTLRCSSQSGHNTVSWYQQALGQGPQFIFQYYREEENGRGNFPPRFSGLQFPNYSSELNVNALELDDSALYLCASSSTSGVEETQYFGPGTRLLVL.

The chain has TRBV7-9 and TRBJ2-5, with TRBD1 identical over 8 bases. J lost 0 bases, V lost 5 bases, and 8 bases had no gene match. CDR1 SEHNR and CDR2 FQNEAQ come from the germline V gene (reference sequence). This CDR3 comprises 16 residues. For the CDR3, the DNA is TGTGCCAGCAGCCATGGGGACAGGTCGTACCAAGAGACCCAGTACTTC. This codes for CASSHGDRSYQETQYF. The whole variable domain, filled in from reference TRBV7-9 and TRBJ2-5, reads DTGVSQNPRHKITKRGQNVTFRCDPISEHNRLYWYRQTLGQGPEFLTYFQNEAQLEKSRLLSDRFSAERPKGSFSTLEIQRTEQGDSAMYLCASSHGDRSYQETQYFGPGTRLLVL.

V gene TRBV7-9 combines with J gene TRBJ1-1; D possibly corresponds to TRBD1 (6 bases). CDR3 size: 12 residues. V dropped 3 bases and J dropped 9 bases, with 11 bases sitting between them. CDR1 is SEHNR and CDR2 is FQNEAQ in the germline V gene (reference sequence). The CDR3 region has the DNA TGTGCCAGCAGCTTGGGGGCGCGTCAAGCTTTCTTT. Translating it yields CASSLGARQAFF.

This clone was seen many times. V usage is TRBV6-1 and J usage is TRBJ1-3; D remains unclear. Between the trimmed V and J ends, which lost 1 base and 0 bases, there was a span of 7 bases. Germline V CDR1 and CDR2: MNHNS, SASEGT. The CDR3 has 15 residues. DNA for the CDR3: TGTGCCAGCAGTGAAGGACTGGACTCTGGAAACACCATATATTTT. Protein product: CASSEGLDSGNTIYF.

V and J are TRBV7-8 and TRBJ2-1; unclear D gene. The CDR3 is 16 amino acids. CDR1 is SGHVS and CDR2 is FQNEAQ in the germline V gene. V was shortened by 0 bases and J by 0 bases, with 9 bases between the two germline ends. Here the CDR3 reads CASSLAARASYNEQFF. CDR3 sequence (DNA): TGTGCCAGCAGCTTAGCGGCTAGAGCCTCCTACAATGAGCAGTTCTTC.

V and J are TRBV6-5 and TRBJ1-6; the match to TRBD1 covers 9 bases. Losses at the gene ends were 5 bases for V and 10 bases for J; bases not matched to a gene: 9. This CDR3 has 15 residues. The germline V gene has CDR1 MNHEY and CDR2 SVGAGI. The CDR3 region has the DNA TGTGCCAGCAGTAGGCGGACAGGGGAAAAATCACCCCTCCACTTT. It yields the protein CASSRRTGEKSPLHF.

This clone was detected many times. Here the CDR3 DNA reads TGTGCCAGCAGTGACGGGGGGGACACCGGGGAGCTGTTTTTT. The encoded protein is CASSDGGDTGELFF. The chain has TRBV6-4 and TRBJ2-2; 7 bases fit TRBD2. The CDR3 has 14 amino acids. CDR1 MRHNA and CDR2 SNTAGT come from the germline V gene. V shed 2 bases, J shed 3 bases, and the junction held 0 bases outside the gene matches.

The rearrangement uses TRBV6-5 and TRBJ2-1; tentatively, D is TRBD1 (5 bases). The CDR3 is made up of 15 amino acids. The germline V gene encodes CDR1 MNHEY and CDR2 SVGAGI. V gave up 7 bases and J gave up 4 bases, with 17 bases separating them. CDR3 in DNA: TGTGCCAGCACCACCGCGAAGGGGAAATACAATGAGCAGTTCTTC. This gives the protein CASTTAKGKYNEQFF.

CDR3: CASSFQRGLSDTQYF. Written as DNA, the CDR3 is TGTGCCAGCAGCTTCCAGCGGGGATTGTCGGATACGCAGTATTTT. The chain carries TRBV7-2 and TRBJ2-3, with 7 bases lining up with TRBD2. The ends lost 3 bases at V and 6 bases at J; junction bases unmatched: 9. This CDR3 contains 15 residues. In germline, CDR1 is SGHTA, CDR2 FQGNSA.

The gene calls are TRBV18 and TRBJ1-2; possibly TRBD1 for D (6 bases). Trimming stripped 6 bases from V and 8 bases from J, with 22 bases between. Germline CDR1 KGHSH, CDR2 LQKENI. The CDR3 is 15 amino acids. CDR3 region: CASSPGSGALKGYTF. The CDR3 coding sequence is TGTGCCAGCTCCCCAGGTTCAGGGGCGCTTAAAGGCTACACCTTC.

This chain links TRBV30 with TRBJ1-2, with 9 bases fitting TRBD1. The germline V gene encodes CDR1 GTSNPN and CDR2 SVGIG (reference sequence). The CDR3 extends over 11 amino acids. The CDR3 is CTARTGDGYTF. The CDR3 region has the DNA TGTACTGCGAGGACAGGGGATGGCTACACCTTC.

This chain uses TRBV11-2 with TRBJ2-7; D ambiguous. The germline V gene encodes CDR1 SGHAT and CDR2 FQNNGV. This CDR3 region has 15 residues. V dropped 1 base and J dropped 6 bases, with 16 bases sitting between them. CDR3 sequence reads: CASSLGPSSASEQYF. The CDR3 DNA sequence: TGTGCCAGCAGCTTAGGTCCCAGTTCAGCGAGCGAGCAGTACTTC.

The chain carries TRBV14 and TRBJ1-6; D is undetermined. This CDR3 contains 18 residues. CDR1 and CDR2 from the germline V gene are SGHDN and FVKESK. V lost 0 bases and J 4 bases, leaving 16 bases between the germline ends. The CDR3 DNA reads as TGTGCCAGCAGCCAAGATAGTTACAAAGGAGGGTATAATTCACCCCTCCACTTT. Protein: CASSQDSYKGGYNSPLHF.

In the case of this clone: Distinct nucleotide sequences in the sample also encode this CDR3. The chain uses TRBV30 and TRBJ1-1; D not resolved. Trimming cost V 1 base and J 1 base, with 7 bases left between them. The CDR3 extends over 13 amino acids. Germline V gene sequence: CDR1 GTSNPN, CDR2 SVGIG (reference sequence). The chain's CDR3 is CAWSGGPNTEAFF. DNA of the CDR3: TGTGCCTGGAGTGGAGGGCCGAACACTGAAGCTTTCTTT.

This clone was seen a handful of times. The sample holds other DNA sequences that translate to the same CDR3. The CDR3 DNA is TGTGCCAGCAGCTTAAGCGGGGGGGCACACAATGAGCAGTTCTTC. This encodes CASSLSGGAHNEQFF. This chain uses TRBV7-2 with TRBJ2-1, with 10 positions matching TRBD2. This CDR3 is built from 15 residues. V lost 2 bases to trimming and J lost 5 bases; unmatched junction nucleotides: 3. Germline CDR1 SGHTA, CDR2 FQGNSA.

The V call is TRBV5-1, the J call TRBJ1-1; tentatively, D is TRBD1 (5 bases). Germline CDR1 and CDR2: SGHRS and YFSETQ. The length of the CDR3 is 13 residues. The germline V and J ends were trimmed by 4 bases and 2 bases, with 9 bases remaining between them. The CDR3 DNA reads as TGCGCCAGCAGCCAGACAGCAAACACTGAAGCTTTCTTT. Residues: CASSQTANTEAFF.

The chain employs TRBV3-1 (or the pseudogene TRBV3-2) and TRBJ1-3; weak D call: TRBD1 (5 bases). Trimming left V 0 bases short and J 3 bases short, with 12 bases between. Germline V CDR1 and CDR2: LGHDT, YNNKEL (reference sequence). The CDR3 runs 16 residues. CDR3 amino acids: CASSQDVRVGGNTIYF. The CDR3 DNA reads as TGTGCCAGCAGCCAAGATGTCAGGGTTGGTGGAAACACCATATATTTT.

CDR3 bases: TGTGCCAGCAGCCAAAGAACCCGTAGCGGAGGACAAGAGACCCAGTACTTC. This gives the protein CASSQRTRSGGQETQYF. The J gene is TRBJ2-5, the V gene TRBV3-1 (or the pseudogene TRBV3-2); weak D call: TRBD2 (6 bases). Germline CDR1 and CDR2: LGHDT and YNNKEL (reference sequence). Trimming shortened V by 2 bases and J by 2 bases, and 18 bases separated the two germline ends. The CDR3 totals 17 residues.

CDR3 region: CASSLRGAADTQYF. The CDR3 bases are TGTGCCAGCAGCTTACGGGGGGCCGCAGATACGCAGTATTTT. The chain employs TRBV7-3 and TRBJ2-3; D may be TRBD2 (7 bases). The CDR3 covers 14 residues. The germline V gene encodes CDR1 SGHTA and CDR2 FQGTGA. V gave up 2 bases and J gave up 4 bases, with 10 bases separating them.

Remarks on this clone: A junction boundary mismatches the germline segment, possibly from a read error. This rearrangement joins TRBV7-7 to TRBJ2-1; maybe TRBD1 (6 bases). CDR1 SSHAT and CDR2 FNYEAQ come from the germline V gene (reference sequence). This CDR3 has 16 amino acids. The CDR3 coding sequence is TGTGCTAGCAGCTCGCGGATGGCACAGGGTGGGAATGAGCAGTTCTTC. Amino acids: CASSSRMAQGGNEQFF.

The V call is TRBV4-2, the J call TRBJ2-3; 9 bases match TRBD2. Germline V lookup: CDR1 LGHNA, CDR2 YNFKEQ. With V trimmed by 2 bases and J by 2 bases, 5 bases remained unmatched. The CDR3 extends over 16 amino acids. The CDR3 coding sequence is TGTGCCAGCAGCCAAATAGCGGGGGATTACACAGATACGCAGTATTTT. Residues: CASSQIAGDYTDTQYF.

V is TRBV7-2 and J is TRBJ1-5; 10 bases line up with TRBD1. The germline V gene has CDR1 SGHTA and CDR2 FQGNSA. The CDR3 consists of 18 residues. Trimming took 5 bases from V and 2 from J; bases not matched to a gene: 12. This chain's CDR3 is CASSRDRGAEVGNQPQHF. The CDR3 coding sequence is TGTGCCAGCAGCCGGGACAGGGGAGCGGAGGTTGGCAATCAGCCCCAGCATTTT.